These T cell receptor beta chains were read from a single sample in a study of brain T cells in children with intractable seizures. The method was immunoSEQ multiplex PCR; TCRdb's version includes in-frame clones alone and lacks a portion of them. The profile shows some 76,000 clones, around 93% of them singletons. Specimen: peripheral blood, collected at surgery. The source of these receptors is a boy less than two years old with tuberous sclerosis and intractable seizures. Each CDR3 is given with its conserved first and last residue. D genes are given only for firm matches. Size values are once, few and many counts, or a class for expanded clones, and some rows have none.

V	J	length	D	size	CDR3	DNA
TRBV5-1	TRBJ1-5	13	-	-	CASSLAPDQPQHF	TGCGCCAGCAGCTTGGCCCCGGATCAGCCCCAGCATTTT
TRBV19	TRBJ2-1	14	TRBD2	-	CASSVSGSYNEQFF	TGTGCCAGTAGTGTGAGCGGGAGTTACAATGAGCAGTTCTTC
TRBV19	TRBJ1-2	12	TRBD1	-	CASQGVPEGYTF	TGTGCCAGCCAGGGGGTGCCGGAGGGCTACACCTTC
TRBV9	TRBJ1-4	13	TRBD1	-	CASSAGGTEKLFF	TGTGCCAGCAGCGCAGGGGGTACAGAAAAACTGTTTTTT
TRBV19	TRBJ2-5	12	-	-	CASSIGGETQYF	TGTGCCAGTAGTATTGGGGGGGAGACCCAGTACTTC
TRBV10-3	TRBJ2-6	15	-	-	CAISESTFGANVLTF	TGTGCCATCAGTGAGTCGACTTTTGGGGCCAACGTCCTGACTTTC
TRBV15	TRBJ2-7	14	TRBD2	-	CATSLSGGSYEQYF	TGTGCCACCAGTCTATCGGGAGGGTCCTACGAGCAGTACTTC
TRBV10-3	TRBJ1-1	13	-	-	CAISDWGGSEAFF	TGTGCCATCAGTGATTGGGGTGGGTCTGAAGCTTTCTTT
TRBV2	TRBJ2-3	14	-	-	CAKREKGEVDTQYF	TGTGCCAAGAGAGAGAAAGGGGAGGTGGATACGCAGTATTTT
TRBV7-6	TRBJ2-3	14	TRBD2	-	CASSSGLAGDTQYF	TGTGCCAGCAGCTCGGGACTAGCGGGGGATACGCAGTATTTT
TRBV11-3	TRBJ1-2	14	-	-	CASRAGGFGYGYTF	TGTGCCAGCAGGGCGGGCGGGTTCGGCTATGGCTACACCTTC
TRBV12-3/TRBV12-4	TRBJ2-3	13	-	-	CASSQPYTDTQYF	TGTGCCAGCAGTCAACCCTACACAGATACGCAGTATTTT
TRBV10-2	TRBJ2-1	16	TRBD2	once	CASSVLTSGTYNEQFF	TGCGCCAGCAGTGTTTTGACTAGCGGGACTTACAATGAGCAGTTCTTC
TRBV7-9	TRBJ2-7	16	TRBD2	once	CASSLWTGGYVYEQYF	TGTGCCAGCAGCTTGTGGACGGGAGGTTACGTATACGAGCAGTACTTC
TRBV7-9	TRBJ1-1	17	-	-	CASSWYLDRVGHTEAFF	TGTGCCAGCAGCTGGTACTTGGACAGAGTGGGGCACACTGAAGCTTTCTTT
TRBV19	TRBJ2-1	16	TRBD1	-	CASSIFGQGRDNEQFF	TGTGCCAGTAGTATATTTGGACAGGGTCGGGACAATGAGCAGTTCTTC
TRBV11-2	TRBJ2-5	14	-	-	CASNLVGGAGTQYF	TGTGCCAGCAACCTCGTGGGGGGGGCTGGGACCCAGTACTTC
TRBV11-2	TRBJ2-7	15	TRBD2	-	CASSFGLAGVGEQYF	TGTGCCAGCAGCTTTGGGCTAGCGGGAGTTGGAGAGCAGTACTTC
TRBV5-5	TRBJ2-7	14	TRBD1	-	CASSFTGGSYEQYF	TGTGCCAGCAGCTTTACAGGGGGTTCCTACGAGCAGTACTTC
TRBV28	TRBJ1-5	14	-	-	CASSSGRADQPQHF	TGTGCCAGCAGCTCCGGAAGGGCCGATCAGCCCCAGCATTTT